This T cell receptor beta chain was captured by sequencing in a study of cytomegalovirus exposure and HLA in healthy donors. General study results and limits: Analyses of presence and absence presupposed an approximately uniform sequencing depth across donors.

Regarding this clone: As yet, its antigen is unknown.

Primers for the PCR totalled 60 Vbeta and 13 Jbeta. Profiled with immunoSEQ multiplex PCR; TCRdb holds only in-frame clones, not every one. The sample contains about 190,000 clones, 60% to 80% of which appear only once. The receptor was derived from a woman aged 30 to 39 in good health and CMV-seropositive. Sequenced: PBMCs.

CDR3 in amino acids: CASGLRQISTDTQYF. CDR3 bases: TGTGCCAGCGGCCTGAGACAGATAAGCACAGATACGCAGTATTTT. This sequence joins TRBV28 and TRBJ2-3; tentatively, D is TRBD1 (5 bases). The ends were cut back, 8 bases at V and 0 bases at J, with 15 bases in the middle. The V gene's germline CDR1 is MDHEN and CDR2 SYDVKM. The CDR3 extends over 15 amino acids.